This T cell receptor (beta chain) stems from a study of blood T cell repertoires in COVID-19. Study-level background: Samples taken during acute and convalescent COVID-19 were collected in the United States, Italy and Spain. PBMCs, B-cell-depleted T cells, or T cells were the source of the cDNA or gDNA that made up the material.

The CDR3 sequence is 14 residues long. Trimming left V 3 bases short and J 7 bases short, with 16 bases between. In germline, CDR1 is SQVTM, CDR2 ANQGSEA. As processed by the authors: Reference gene primer amplification yielded estimated nucleated cell counts. Using immunoSEQ multiplex PCR, the repertoire was profiled, and TCRdb retains in-frame clones only, with some absent. For V, J and clone size, that table is used; D and trimming come from the DNA. In the table there are roughly 250,000 clones, over 75% of which are singletons. The chain carries TRBV29-1 and TRBJ2-1; perhaps TRBD2 as D (6 bases). Sequencing was performed on peripheral blood. The TCR originated in a human donor in a cohort sampled during active COVID-19. CDR3 in amino acids: CSVDNQGRGNEQFF. The CDR3 DNA reads TGCAGCGTTGATAATCAAGGACGGGGGAATGAGCAGTTCTTC.